These T cell receptor beta chains were read from a single sample in a study of cytomegalovirus exposure and HLA in healthy donors. The table came from immunoSEQ multiplex PCR; TCRdb's copy has only in-frame clones and leaves some out. Among about 300,000 clones listed, more than 75% were seen once. Sequences were obtained from PBMCs. The receptor source for this set is a young woman in good health and CMV-seronegative. Each CDR3 is given with its conserved first and last residue. The D gene is left open where the match is weak. Expanded clones are given a class, and other clones once, few, many or no size at all.

clone size	J gene	D gene	V gene	CDR3 DNA	CDR3 protein
.	TRBJ2-5	TRBD2	TRBV2	TGTGCCAGAAACAGCGGGAGGGAGGAGACCCAGTACTTC	CARNSGREETQYF
.	TRBJ1-1	TRBD1	TRBV30	TGTGCCTTCCAGACAGGGGAGAACACTGAAGCTTTCTTT	CAFQTGENTEAFF
.	TRBJ2-1	TRBD2	TRBV7-3	TGTGCCAGCAGCTTGGGGCTAGCGGGAGGGGACAATGAGCAGTTCTTC	CASSLGLAGGDNEQFF
.	TRBJ2-4	.	TRBV5-4	TGTGCCAGCAGCAAAAGCCCGGACCCCGGGGGTGGGAACATTCAGTACTTC	CASSKSPDPGGGNIQYF
.	TRBJ1-1	.	TRBV7-6	TGTGCCAGCAGCTTAGATATTTCTGCGGGTGAAGCTTTCTTT	CASSLDISAGEAFF
.	TRBJ2-7	.	TRBV7-7	TGTGCCAGCAGCGCCTCGGGGTGGGGCGAGCAGTACTTC	CASSASGWGEQYF
once	TRBJ2-7	TRBD2	TRBV5-1	TGCGCCAGCAGCTTGGCCCTAGCGGGAGGGCCAATGGGAGAGCAGTACTTC	CASSLALAGGPMGEQYF
once	TRBJ2-5	TRBD1	TRBV5-4	TGTGCCAGCAGCTTGGCTAGGACAGGGAAAGAGACCCAGTACTTC	CASSLARTGKETQYF
.	TRBJ2-3	.	TRBV5-6	TGTGCCAGCAGCTGGGGTATAGGGGCCCAGGCGCAGTATTTT	CASSWGIGAQAQYF
.	TRBJ2-7	.	TRBV2	TGTGCCAGCAGTGAATCGGCCACAGGCGAGCAGTACTTC	CASSESATGEQYF
.	TRBJ2-1	.	TRBV7-6	TGTGCCAGCAGCCCCAGACAGGAAGTTGAGCAGTTCTTC	CASSPRQEVEQFF
.	TRBJ1-4	TRBD1	TRBV28	TGTGCCAGCGAGGACAGGGGGCGCAGAGGTGAAAAACTGTTTTTT	CASEDRGRRGEKLFF